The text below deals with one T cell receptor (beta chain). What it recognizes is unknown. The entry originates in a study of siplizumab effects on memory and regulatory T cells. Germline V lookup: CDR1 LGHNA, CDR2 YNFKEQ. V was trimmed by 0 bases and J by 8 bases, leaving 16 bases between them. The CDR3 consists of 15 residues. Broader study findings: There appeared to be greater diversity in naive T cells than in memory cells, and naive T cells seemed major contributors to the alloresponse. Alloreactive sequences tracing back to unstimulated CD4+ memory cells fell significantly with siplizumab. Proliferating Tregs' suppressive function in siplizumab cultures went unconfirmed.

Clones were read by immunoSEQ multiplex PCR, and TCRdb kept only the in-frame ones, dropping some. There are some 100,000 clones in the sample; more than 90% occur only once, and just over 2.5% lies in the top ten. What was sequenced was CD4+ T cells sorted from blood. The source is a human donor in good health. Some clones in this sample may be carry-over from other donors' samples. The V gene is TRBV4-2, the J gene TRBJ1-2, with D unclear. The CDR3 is CASSQDRGLLEGYTF. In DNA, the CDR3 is TGTGCCAGCAGCCAAGATCGCGGACTCCTGGAGGGCTACACCTTC.